Presented here are 20 T cell receptor beta chains from one specimen sequenced in a study of OX40 agonist ivuxolimab in advanced cancers. Profiling relied on immunoSEQ multiplex PCR, and the TCRdb table lists in-frame clones only, not all of them. The data show about 53,000 clones, with roughly three quarters seen just once and 2% to 3% held by the top ten. Source: CD4+ or CD8+ T cells sorted from blood, taken in a trial of the OX40 agonist ivuxolimab. The source of these receptors is an adult with an advanced solid tumor such as melanoma, head and neck, liver or kidney cancer.

This clone was observed a single time. The CDR3 bases are TGTGCTAGTGGTTTGGCCCTTGGGGGGCTCAATGAGCAGTTCTTC. Amino acids: CASGLALGGLNEQFF. The chain combines TRBV12-5 with TRBJ2-1, with D possibly being TRBD1 or TRBD2 (6 bases each). The length of the CDR3 is 15 residues. With 1 base removed from V and 6 bases from J, the gap between germline ends came to 13 bases. Per the germline V gene, CDR1 is LGHNT and CDR2 is FRNRAP.

The table lists this clone with a few counts. The chain employs TRBV23-1 and TRBJ1-1; the D is unclear. TRBV23-1 counts as an open reading frame of uncertain function. Trimming took off 0 bases at V and 0 bases at J, with 5 bases between the two ends. The length of the CDR3 is 14 residues. The CDR3 DNA reads as TGCGCCAGCAGTCAATCAGGGATGAACACTGAAGCTTTCTTT. Translating gives CASSQSGMNTEAFF.

The chain has TRBV19 and TRBJ2-3; D is perhaps TRBD2 (6 bases). The CDR3 runs to 15 residues. Trimming took 2 bases from V and 3 from J, leaving 12 bases between them. CDR1 is LNHDA and CDR2 is SQIVND in the germline V gene (reference sequence). CDR3 amino acids: CASSIYGGRTDTQYF. DNA of the CDR3: TGTGCCAGTAGTATATACGGGGGTAGGACAGATACGCAGTATTTT.

The chain recombines TRBV5-4 with TRBJ2-2, with D tentatively TRBD2 (6 bases). The CDR3 is 15 residues long. V lost 3 bases and J 3 bases, leaving 12 bases between the germline ends. The germline CDR1 and CDR2 sequences are SGHNT and YYREEE (reference sequence). The DNA of the CDR3 is TGTGCCAGCAGCTGGAGGGCCCTGGACACCGGGGAGCTGTTTTTT. Translation gives CASSWRALDTGELFF.

V usage is TRBV5-5 and J usage is TRBJ2-3; D is unresolved. Germline V lookup: CDR1 SGHKS, CDR2 YYEKEE (reference sequence). CDR3 length equals 15 residues. V dropped 5 bases and J dropped 0 bases, with 13 bases sitting between them. The CDR3 reads CASRLDGTSTDTQYF. The CDR3 DNA reads TGTGCCAGCAGACTTGACGGAACTAGCACAGATACGCAGTATTTT.

This sequence joins TRBV11-3 and TRBJ2-5; D is possibly TRBD1 (7 bases). CDR1 and CDR2 from the germline V gene are SGHNT and YENEEA. This CDR3 spans 16 amino acids. V lost 5 bases, J lost 4 bases, and 20 bases lay in between. For the CDR3, the DNA is TGTGCCAGCAGCCCCAGTTTTGGAGGGGGCCGAGAGACCCAGTACTTC. Translation gives CASSPSFGGGRETQYF.

This clone appeared a single time. This rearrangement joins TRBV5-1 to TRBJ2-5; D might be TRBD1 or TRBD2, each matching 5 bases. Deletions cut 4 bases from V and 5 bases from J, with 12 bases between. The CDR3 spans 13 residues. The germline V gene encodes CDR1 SGHRS and CDR2 YFSETQ. The chain's CDR3 is CASSRDPRETQYF. The CDR3 nucleotides are TGCGCCAGCAGCCGGGACCCCCGTGAGACCCAGTACTTC.

The chain is built from TRBV29-1 and TRBJ2-7, with TRBD2 matching over 9 bases. Germline CDR1 SQVTM, CDR2 ANQGSEA. The ends lost 7 bases at V and 2 bases at J; junction bases unmatched: 6. CDR3 size: 13 residues. CDR3 sequence reads: CSAIAGATYEQYF. The CDR3 DNA sequence: TGCAGCGCCATAGCGGGGGCCACCTACGAGCAGTACTTC.

V and J are TRBV28 and TRBJ1-1, with D perhaps TRBD1 (5 bases). The V gene lost 5 bases and the J gene lost 4 bases, with 20 bases spanning the gap. This CDR3 contains 16 residues. Looked up from germline, CDR1 is MDHEN and CDR2 is SYDVKM. The CDR3 region has the DNA TGTGCCAGCAGTCCCCCCAGGAAGGGACTGGTCACTGAAGCTTTCTTT. Encoded protein: CASSPPRKGLVTEAFF.

The chain is built from TRBV2 and TRBJ2-7; no definite D call. The CDR3 is made up of 11 amino acids. Per germline, CDR1 SNHLY and CDR2 FYNNEI. The germline V and J ends were trimmed by 6 bases and 3 bases, with 6 bases remaining between them. CDR3: CASSTIYEQYF. The CDR3 DNA reads TGTGCCAGCAGCACCATCTACGAGCAGTACTTC.

This clone was found a few times. The identical CDR3 is also encoded by other nucleotide sequences in the sample. The rearrangement uses TRBV28 and TRBJ2-2, with 10 nucleotides matching TRBD2. CDR3 length: 15 residues. The germline gives CDR1 MDHEN, CDR2 SYDVKM. V gave up 5 bases and J gave up 3 bases; unmatched junction bases: 3. The CDR3 DNA reads as TGTGCCAGCAGTCCAGGACTAGCGGACACCGGGGAGCTGTTTTTT. Protein product: CASSPGLADTGELFF.

The chain joins TRBV7-9 to TRBJ1-2, with a possible D match to TRBD1 (5 bases). The V and J ends lost 1 base and 7 bases respectively, with 13 bases between them. The CDR3 extends over 14 amino acids. Germline V gene data show CDR1 as SEHNR and CDR2 as FQNEAQ (reference sequence). This chain's CDR3 is CASSLDSGFGGYTF. The CDR3 DNA reads as TGTGCCAGCAGCTTAGATTCAGGGTTTGGTGGCTACACCTTC.

This chain links TRBV4-3 with TRBJ2-7; 7 nucleotides match TRBD1. The trim removed 0 bases at V and 6 bases at J, leaving 8 bases unmatched. The CDR3 length is 15 residues. Germline values: CDR1 LGHNA, CDR2 YSLEER. CDR3 protein: CASSQEIATGTEQYF. The CDR3 DNA reads as TGCGCCAGCAGCCAAGAAATCGCGACAGGGACCGAGCAGTACTTC.

The gene calls are TRBV7-9 and TRBJ1-1; D is perhaps TRBD1 (5 bases). The ends were cut back, 4 bases at V and 1 base at J, with 16 bases in the middle. The CDR3 runs 16 residues. Germline V gene lookup returns CDR1 SEHNR and CDR2 FQNEAQ (reference sequence). This chain's CDR3 is CASSSALSGPNTEAFF. For the CDR3, the DNA is TGTGCCAGCAGCTCGGCCCTTTCAGGGCCGAACACTGAAGCTTTCTTT.

The V call is TRBV7-2, the J call TRBJ1-4, with D unresolved. Trimming left V 2 bases short and J 0 bases short, with 13 bases between. Germline V gene lookup returns CDR1 SGHTA and CDR2 FQGNSA. The CDR3 totals 17 residues. The CDR3 DNA reads as TGTGCCAGCAGCTTAAACAGACGAAGTGCAACTAATGAAAAACTGTTTTTT. Protein: CASSLNRRSATNEKLFF.

This clone has more than one count but fewer than ten. The chain employs TRBV5-1 and TRBJ1-6; TRBD1 matches 9 bases. The CDR3 loop spans 15 amino acids. The germline gives CDR1 SGHRS, CDR2 YFSETQ. After removal of 3 bases from V and 7 bases from J, the junction contained 5 bases not matched to a gene. Here the CDR3 DNA reads TGCGCCAGCAGCTGGGGGGACAGGGACAATTCACCCCTCCACTTT. Translation: CASSWGDRDNSPLHF. The full variable domain, its missing parts supplied by reference TRBV5-1 and TRBJ1-6, is KAGVTQTPRYLIKTRGQQVTLSCSPISGHRSVSWYQQTPGQGLQFLFEYFSETQRNKGNFPGRFSGRQFSNSRSEMNVSTLELGDSALYLCASSWGDRDNSPLHFGNGTRLTVT.

The V call is TRBV30, the J call TRBJ2-1, with unresolved D. From germline, CDR1 is GTSNPN and CDR2 SVGIG (reference sequence). The V end lost 0 bases, the J end lost 9 bases, and 9 bases lay between the germline ends. CDR3 length equals 12 residues. CDR3 protein: CAWSVGLGEQFF. CDR3 coding DNA: TGTGCCTGGAGTGTAGGATTGGGTGAGCAGTTCTTC.

By sample share, this clone is medium-sized. The chain couples TRBV4-3 to TRBJ2-7, with 10 bases that match TRBD2. Losses at the gene ends were 0 bases for V and 2 bases for J; bases not matched to a gene: 10. This CDR3 has 18 amino acids. From germline, CDR1 is LGHNA and CDR2 YSLEER. The CDR3 loop reads CASSQERASGGYTYEQYF. DNA for the CDR3: TGCGCCAGCAGCCAAGAGCGGGCTAGCGGGGGCTATACCTACGAGCAGTACTTC.

This clone was detected only once. V and J are TRBV1 and TRBJ2-2. TRBV1 is labeled a pseudogene. The CDR3 runs to 16 residues. For the CDR3, the DNA is TGCACCAGCAGCTGGAGGGTAGGGGGTAACACCGGGGAGCTGTTTTTT. Translation gives CTSSWRVGGNTGELFF.

V is TRBV9 and J is TRBJ1-2, with TRBD1 matching 8 bases. The CDR3 has 13 amino acids. The germline gives CDR1 SGDLS, CDR2 YYNGEE. Trimming removed 3 bases from V and 6 bases from J; junction bases left unmatched: 4. CDR3 nucleotides: TGTGCCAGCAGCGCCGACAGGGGCCATGGCTACACCTTC. This translates into CASSADRGHGYTF.